The 19 T cell receptor beta chains in this list originate from one sample, sequenced in a study of T cell responses to AZD1222 COVID-19 vaccine. Assay: immunoSEQ multiplex PCR; the TCRdb copy retains only in-frame clones and omits some. Altogether 100,000 to 120,000 clones are present, 88% being singletons, with the ten largest covering 1.6%. This material consisted of peripheral blood, taken on day 0 of AZD1222 vaccination. The receptors were sampled from an adult in good health.

Comments on this clone: Other DNA sequences in the same sample also yield this CDR3. CDR3 bases: TGCGCCAGCAGCTTGGGGGCCAATGAGCAGTTCTTC. It translates to CASSLGANEQFF. The chain carries TRBV5-1 and TRBJ2-1; no firm D call. V gave up 0 bases and J gave up 6 bases, with 4 bases separating them. CDR3 length: 12 residues. Germline loops: CDR1 SGHRS, CDR2 YFSETQ. The full variable domain, completed using reference TRBV5-1 and TRBJ2-1, is KAGVTQTPRYLIKTRGQQVTLSCSPISGHRSVSWYQQTPGQGLQFLFEYFSETQRNKGNFPGRFSGRQFSNSRSEMNVSTLELGDSALYLCASSLGANEQFFGPGTRLTVL.

This clone was found once. The V and J genes are TRBV5-4 and TRBJ2-3; D unresolved. V lost 4 bases to trimming and J lost 0 bases, with 9 bases between them. The germline CDR1 and CDR2 sequences are SGHNT and YYREEE (reference sequence). This CDR3 region has 14 residues. The CDR3 DNA sequence: TGTGCCAGCAGCCCAGTGGGTAGCACAGATACGCAGTATTTT. Its protein is CASSPVGSTDTQYF.

The J gene is TRBJ2-7, the V gene TRBV9; D is possibly TRBD1 (6 bases). This CDR3 contains 14 residues. V was pared by 2 bases and J by 7 bases, with 16 bases between. Germline V CDR1 and CDR2: SGDLS, YYNGEE. CDR3 protein: CASSVAGTPGEQYF. The DNA of the CDR3 is TGTGCCAGCAGCGTCGCCGGGACACCGGGGGAGCAGTACTTC. The full variable domain, its missing parts supplied by reference TRBV9 and TRBJ2-7, is DSGVTQTPKHLITATGQRVTLRCSPRSGDLSVYWYQQSLDQGLQFLIQYYNGEERAKGNILERFSAQQFPDLHSELNLSSLELGDSALYFCASSVAGTPGEQYFGPGTRLTVT.

The gene calls are TRBV19 and TRBJ1-4, with D unclear. V was shortened by 6 bases and J by 5 bases, with 7 bases between the two germline ends. The CDR3 extends over 12 amino acids. CDR1 and CDR2 from the germline V gene are LNHDA and SQIVND (reference sequence). The CDR3 nucleotides read TGTGCCAGTAGGGACGGAAATGAAAAACTGTTTTTT. Translation: CASRDGNEKLFF.

As concerns this clone: One end of the junction does not line up with germline, which may come from a read error. CDR3 bases: TGTGCCAGCAGCCTTAGCGGCGGACCCAGGGATTTT. Its translation: CASSLSGGPRDF. V is TRBV12-3 or TRBV12-4 and J is TRBJ1-5; possible D gene TRBD1, 5 bases. CDR3 length: 12 amino acids.

The gene calls are TRBV5-6 and TRBJ1-3; 7 bases align to TRBD1. Per germline, CDR1 SGHDT and CDR2 YYEEEE. Trimming at V came to 2 bases and at J to 6 bases, leaving 2 bases not matched to a gene. The CDR3 consists of 13 residues. The CDR3 DNA reads as TGTGCCAGCAGCTTTGGACAGGCAAACACCATATATTTT. This codes for CASSFGQANTIYF.

The chain carries TRBV18 and TRBJ1-1; D is unresolved. Germline loops: CDR1 KGHSH, CDR2 LQKENI. V was pared by 1 base and J by 3 bases, with 9 bases between. This CDR3 contains 14 residues. The CDR3 nucleotides are TGTGCCAGCTCACCACGTAGGGATGACACTGAAGCTTTCTTT. It is translated as CASSPRRDDTEAFF.

V usage is TRBV19 and J usage is TRBJ2-7; 9 bases line up with TRBD1. The CDR3 spans 16 residues. The V segment lost 6 bases and the J segment 5 bases; nucleotides outside the gene matches: 14. Germline CDR1 and CDR2: LNHDA and SQIVND (reference sequence). This CDR3 reads CASRGSGQGKENEQYF. As DNA, the CDR3 is TGTGCCAGTAGGGGGTCAGGACAGGGGAAGGAGAACGAGCAGTACTTC.

This rearrangement joins TRBV6-1 to TRBJ2-7, with TRBD2 identical over 11 bases. The CDR3 covers 17 residues. CDR1 is MNHNS and CDR2 is SASEGT in the germline V gene. After removal of 4 bases from V and 3 bases from J, the junction contained 11 bases not matched to a gene. The CDR3 is CASSVTLLAGAFYEQYF. The DNA of the CDR3 is TGTGCCAGCAGTGTAACACTACTAGCGGGGGCGTTCTACGAGCAGTACTTC.

The gene calls are TRBV6-4 and TRBJ1-4; TRBD1 matches at 9 bases. Germline lookup yields CDR1 MRHNA and CDR2 SNTAGT. This CDR3 has 16 residues. The trim removed 6 bases at V and 3 bases at J, leaving 8 bases unmatched. The CDR3 coding sequence is TGTGCCAGCAGGGCCGGGACAGGGAGGCCTAATGAAAAACTGTTTTTT. As protein: CASRAGTGRPNEKLFF.

This chain connects TRBV6-5 to TRBJ1-2; D is uncertain. This CDR3 is built from 11 residues. CDR1 is MNHEY and CDR2 is SVGAGI in the germline V gene. Trimming left V 8 bases short and J 6 bases short, with 10 bases between. CDR3 protein: CASGGIDGYTF. CDR3 in DNA: TGTGCCAGCGGAGGGATCGATGGCTACACCTTC.

The rearrangement joins TRBV18 to TRBJ2-2, with D possibly TRBD2 on 6 matching bases. Trimming shortened V by 0 bases and J by 3 bases, and 11 bases separated the two germline ends. Germline-derived CDR1 and CDR2 are KGHSH and LQKENI. CDR3 length equals 16 residues. DNA for the CDR3: TGTGCCAGCTCACCACCGGGAGGAGGGCACACCGGGGAGCTGTTTTTT. It codes for CASSPPGGGHTGELFF. The variable domain in full, completed from reference TRBV18 and TRBJ2-2, reads NAGVMQNPRHLVRRRGQEARLRCSPMKGHSHVYWYRQLPEEGLKFMVYLQKENIIDESGMPKERFSAEFPKEGPSILRIQQVVRGDSAAYFCASSPPGGGHTGELFFGEGSRLTVL.

This clone came up a few times. This chain connects TRBV19 to TRBJ1-1; D is possibly TRBD1 (5 bases). Germline CDR1 reads LNHDA; CDR2 reads SQIVND (reference sequence). CDR3 length: 14 residues. V dropped 7 bases and J dropped 4 bases, with 16 bases sitting between them. The CDR3 nucleotides are TGTGCCAGTATCCAGGGAGGGCTTGCCACTGAAGCTTTCTTT. The encoded protein is CASIQGGLATEAFF.

The J gene is TRBJ1-5, the V gene TRBV27; D gene uncertain. This CDR3 contains 14 residues. Germline CDR1 and CDR2: MNHEY and SMNVEV (reference sequence). V was trimmed by 5 bases and J by 2 bases, leaving 10 bases between them. CDR3 in DNA: TGTGCCAGCAGTGCGAGGGTGGGCAATCAGCCCCAGCATTTT. Its translation: CASSARVGNQPQHF.

V is TRBV27 and J is TRBJ2-7; 7 nucleotides match TRBD1. The germline V gene encodes CDR1 MNHEY and CDR2 SMNVEV (reference sequence). The CDR3 extends over 13 amino acids. V was clipped by 6 bases and J by 1 base; unmatched bases: 3. CDR3 in DNA: TGTGCCAGCAGGCCGGGACAGTCCTACGAGCAGTACTTC. Protein product: CASRPGQSYEQYF.

The chain links TRBV15 to TRBJ2-7; D is undetermined. The V end lost 2 bases, the J end lost 5 bases, and 13 bases lay between the germline ends. The length of the CDR3 is 14 residues. CDR1 is LNHNV and CDR2 is YYDKDF in the germline V gene (reference sequence). As DNA, the CDR3 is TGTGCCACCAGCAGAAGGGCCCTCCGGAACGAGCAGTACTTC. It codes for CATSRRALRNEQYF.

The DNA for the CDR3 is TGCGCCAGCAGCCAAGTCCGTGGCACCGGGGAGCTGTTTTTT. The encoded protein is CASSQVRGTGELFF. This sequence joins TRBV4-1 and TRBJ2-2; D gene ambiguous. Looked up from germline, CDR1 is MGHRA and CDR2 is YSYEKL. V lost 1 base and J 4 bases, leaving 7 bases between the germline ends. CDR3 size: 14 residues.

V is TRBV5-1 and J is TRBJ2-2; D not certain. CDR1 is SGHRS and CDR2 is YFSETQ in the germline V gene. V dropped 2 bases and J dropped 5 bases, with 7 bases sitting between them. The CDR3 loop spans 13 amino acids. The CDR3 protein is CASSFQDTGELFF. The CDR3 nucleotides are TGCGCCAGCAGCTTTCAGGATACCGGGGAGCTGTTTTTT.

The CDR3 loop reads CASSPSPEGGYTF. CDR3 bases: TGCGCCAGCAGCCCCTCCCCGGAGGGTGGCTACACCTTC. This chain links TRBV5-1 with TRBJ1-2; D not certain. The V and J ends lost 4 bases and 7 bases respectively, with 14 bases between them. The CDR3 covers 13 residues. The V gene's germline CDR1 is SGHRS and CDR2 YFSETQ.